Sequencing of this T cell receptor (beta chain) was carried out in a study of Ad26.COV2.S vaccination and SARS-CoV-2 variants. Overall study: Participant was drawn from the COV1001 Ad26.COV2.S trial arm. Participants got Ad26.COV2.S intramuscularly, once or twice 56 days apart.

Sample treatment: some 20 received Ad26.COV2.S at low or high dose, single or two shots; roughly 5 received placebo; per-sample allocation not given. Collection of the samples took place on day 63 after the first injection of vaccine or placebo. Repertoires were generated with immunoSEQ multiplex PCR, while TCRdb's copy carries only in-frame clones and drops some. The table records under 600,000 clones, 89% of them present only once. Study-wide findings and caveats: For non-spike TCRs, breadth in vaccine recipients resembled that in placebo recipients.

The CDR3 covers 15 residues. The germline gives CDR1 GTSNPN, CDR2 SVGIG (reference sequence). V lost 0 bases and J lost 3, with 11 bases in between. In this sample, this clone turned up once. Its specificity is unknown. The clonotype comes from a person between 18 and 59 years old who received the Ad26.COV2.S COVID-19 vaccine or a placebo. The chain links TRBV30 to TRBJ1-4; D is possibly TRBD1 (6 bases). The source material was peripheral blood, sampled in a trial of Ad26.COV2.S vaccine versus placebo. CDR3 coding DNA: TGTGCCTGGAGTGTTGGCGGACAGTCTAATGAAAAACTGTTTTTT. Protein sequence: CAWSVGGQSNEKLFF.